This is a list of T cell receptor beta chains from one sample in a study of CD8 T cells in Susac syndrome. TCRdb re-called the immunoSEQ multiplex PCR reads through MiXCR, storing one row per CDR3 protein. The data contain some 120,000 distinct CDR3 sequences, approximately 94% of them seen just once; the ten biggest clones take up over 0.1%. Sequenced input: CD4+ T cells from PBMCs. Receptors were obtained from a human donor with multiple sclerosis. CDR3s include the opening cysteine and the closing phenylalanine or tryptophan. D genes are given only for firm matches. Expanded clones get a size class; other rows say once, few or many, or leave the size out.

size: .
D: .
V: TRBV6-1
J: TRBJ2-7
CDR3: CASSEGTDAYEQYF
DNA: TGTGCCAGCAGTGAAGGTACAGATGCATACGAGCAGTACTTC

size: .
D: .
V: TRBV6-2/TRBV6-3
J: TRBJ1-5
CDR3: CASSPLSGNQPQHF
DNA: TGTGCCAGCAGTCCTCTTAGTGGCAATCAGCCCCAGCATTTT

size: .
D: .
V: TRBV5-1
J: TRBJ2-2
CDR3: CASSYLLQNTGELFF
DNA: TGCGCCAGCAGCTATCTTCTGCAGAACACCGGGGAGCTGTTTTTT

size: .
D: .
V: TRBV19
J: TRBJ2-2
CDR3: CASRVDRTNTGELFF
DNA: TGTGCCAGTAGAGTCGACAGGACGAACACCGGGGAGCTGTTTTTT

size: .
D: .
V: TRBV29-1
J: TRBJ2-7
CDR3: CSVVVIHEQYF
DNA: TGCAGCGTTGTTGTTATCCACGAGCAGTACTTC

size: .
D: .
V: TRBV11-2
J: TRBJ1-1
CDR3: CASSYPLPMNTEAFF
DNA: TGTGCCAGCAGCTACCCCCTTCCCATGAACACTGAAGCTTTCTTT

size: .
D: TRBD2
V: TRBV20-1
J: TRBJ2-4
CDR3: CSAAEGLAGAKNIQYF
DNA: TGCAGTGCAGCCGAAGGACTAGCGGGAGCAAAAAACATTCAGTACTTC

size: .
D: .
V: TRBV5-1
J: TRBJ2-5
CDR3: CASSFRPDQETQYF
DNA: TGCGCCAGCAGCTTCCGACCCGATCAAGAGACCCAGTACTTC

size: once
D: TRBD2
V: TRBV30
J: TRBJ2-3
CDR3: CAWSLTTGLAGGTQYF
DNA: TGTGCCTGGAGTTTAACAACGGGACTAGCGGGGGGTACGCAGTATTTT

size: .
D: .
V: TRBV6-5
J: TRBJ2-7
CDR3: CASTPGGSSYEQYF
DNA: TGTGCCAGCACCCCTGGGGGCAGCTCCTACGAGCAGTACTTC

size: .
D: .
V: TRBV4-3
J: TRBJ1-1
CDR3: CASSQTGSHTEAFF
DNA: TGCGCCAGCAGCCAAACAGGCTCCCACACTGAAGCTTTCTTT

size: once
D: TRBD1
V: TRBV3-1
J: TRBJ1-1
CDR3: CASSPRQGATEAFF
DNA: TGTGCCAGCAGCCCTCGGCAGGGGGCCACTGAAGCTTTCTTT

size: .
D: .
V: TRBV7-3
J: TRBJ2-3
CDR3: CASSLYWGGDTQYF
DNA: TGTGCCAGCAGCTTATATTGGGGTGGCGATACGCAGTATTTT

size: .
D: .
V: TRBV6-5
J: TRBJ2-3
CDR3: CASSPQGFYTDTQYF
DNA: TGTGCCAGCAGTCCACAGGGATTCTACACAGATACGCAGTATTTT

size: .
D: .
V: TRBV15
J: TRBJ2-5
CDR3: CATSRDRDGTQYF
DNA: TGTGCCACCAGCAGAGATAGGGACGGGACCCAGTACTTC

size: .
D: TRBD2
V: TRBV30
J: TRBJ2-3
CDR3: CAWRASGSTDTQYF
DNA: TGTGCCTGGAGGGCTAGCGGGAGCACAGATACGCAGTATTTT

size: .
D: TRBD2
V: TRBV23-1
J: TRBJ2-7
CDR3: CASPSRRGVYEQYF
DNA: TGCGCCAGCCCCTCTCGACGGGGGGTCTACGAGCAGTACTTC

size: .
D: .
V: TRBV2
J: TRBJ2-1
CDR3: CASSAQLGTRFSYNEQFF
DNA: TGTGCCAGCAGTGCGCAGTTAGGTACTAGGTTCTCCTACAATGAGCAGTTCTTC

size: .
D: TRBD1
V: TRBV12-3/TRBV12-4
J: TRBJ2-3
CDR3: CASSYWDRGTDTQYF
DNA: TGTGCCAGCAGCTATTGGGACAGGGGGACAGATACGCAGTATTTT

size: .
D: .
V: TRBV3-1
J: TRBJ1-1
CDR3: CASSQEWTEAFF
DNA: TGTGCCAGCAGCCAGGAGTGGACTGAAGCTTTCTTT

size: once
D: .
V: TRBV6-5
J: TRBJ2-7
CDR3: CASSYSAQLAYEQYF
DNA: TGTGCCAGCAGTTACTCGGCTCAACTAGCCTACGAGCAGTACTTC

size: .
D: .
V: TRBV12-3/TRBV12-4
J: TRBJ2-1
CDR3: CASSAWDYNEQFF
DNA: TGTGCCAGCAGTGCGTGGGATTACAATGAGCAGTTCTTC

size: .
D: .
V: TRBV3-1
J: TRBJ1-1
CDR3: CASSQTDRRNTEAFF
DNA: TGTGCCAGCAGCCAAACTGACAGGAGGAACACTGAAGCTTTCTTT

size: once
D: .
V: TRBV6-6
J: TRBJ2-3
CDR3: CASSRDSGTDTQYF
DNA: TGTGCCAGCAGCCGGGACTCAGGGACAGATACGCAGTATTTT

size: .
D: .
V: TRBV4-3
J: TRBJ2-3
CDR3: CASSQEGTAADTQYF
DNA: TGCGCCAGCAGCCAAGAGGGCACGGCAGCAGATACGCAGTATTTT

size: .
D: TRBD2
V: TRBV6-5
J: TRBJ2-7
CDR3: CASSYSLAGAYEQYF
DNA: TGTGCCAGCAGTTACTCCCTAGCGGGGGCCTACGAGCAGTACTTC

size: .
D: TRBD1
V: TRBV30
J: TRBJ2-7
CDR3: CAWSVLDRGSYEQYF
DNA: TGTGCCTGGAGTGTACTAGACAGGGGGTCCTACGAGCAGTACTTC

size: .
D: .
V: TRBV6-2/TRBV6-3
J: TRBJ2-7
CDR3: CASTPTRLRPSEQYF
DNA: TGTGCCAGCACTCCCACCAGGCTCCGCCCAAGCGAGCAGTACTTC

size: .
D: TRBD1
V: TRBV27
J: TRBJ2-2
CDR3: CASSPRTGRGSGELFF
DNA: TGTGCCAGCAGTCCTCGGACAGGGCGAGGGTCCGGGGAGCTGTTTTTT

size: once
D: .
V: TRBV19
J: TRBJ1-1
CDR3: CASSLIEDTEAFF
DNA: TGTGCCAGTAGCCTAATCGAGGACACTGAAGCTTTCTTT

size: .
D: .
V: TRBV9
J: TRBJ2-7
CDR3: CASSSGWGSYEQYF
DNA: TGTGCCAGCAGCTCCGGGTGGGGGTCCTACGAGCAGTACTTC

size: .
D: TRBD1
V: TRBV2
J: TRBJ1-1
CDR3: CASRTGNDGEAFF
DNA: TGTGCCAGCAGGACAGGGAATGACGGTGAAGCTTTCTTT

size: .
D: .
V: TRBV29-1
J: TRBJ1-5
CDR3: CSVSSGQNSNQPQHF
DNA: TGCAGCGTAAGTTCCGGACAGAATAGCAATCAGCCCCAGCATTTT

size: .
D: .
V: TRBV29-1
J: TRBJ1-2
CDR3: CSVEVQGAHGYTF
DNA: TGCAGCGTTGAAGTTCAGGGTGCCCATGGCTACACCTTC

size: once
D: .
V: TRBV20-1
J: TRBJ1-3
CDR3: CSARDSAFPGNTIYF
DNA: TGCAGTGCTAGAGACTCAGCCTTCCCTGGAAACACCATATATTTT

size: .
D: TRBD1
V: TRBV20-1
J: TRBJ1-5
CDR3: CSASPAGGGNQPQHF
DNA: TGCAGTGCTAGCCCGGCAGGGGGCGGAAATCAGCCCCAGCATTTT

size: .
D: .
V: TRBV6-2/TRBV6-3
J: TRBJ1-1
CDR3: CASAAGTTEAFF
DNA: TGTGCCAGCGCTGCAGGAACAACTGAAGCTTTCTTT

size: .
D: TRBD2
V: TRBV6-2/TRBV6-3
J: TRBJ2-1
CDR3: CASSGAGGPYNEQFF
DNA: TGTGCCAGCAGCGGAGCGGGGGGCCCTTACAATGAGCAGTTCTTC

size: .
D: .
V: TRBV4-1
J: TRBJ1-2
CDR3: CASSQILRPVGYTF
DNA: TGCGCCAGCAGCCAAATACTCAGGCCCGTTGGCTACACCTTC

size: .
D: .
V: TRBV6-2/TRBV6-3
J: TRBJ1-2
CDR3: CASSKESNYGYTF
DNA: TGTGCCAGCAGCAAGGAAAGCAACTATGGCTACACCTTC

size: .
D: .
V: TRBV15
J: TRBJ2-7
CDR3: CATSRGTKGRTPYEQYF
DNA: TGTGCCACCAGCAGAGGAACAAAGGGCAGGACCCCCTACGAGCAGTACTTC

size: .
D: TRBD2
V: TRBV11-1
J: TRBJ2-4
CDR3: CASSLSGLAGGNIQYF
DNA: TGTGCCAGCAGCCTAAGCGGACTAGCGGGAGGGAACATTCAGTACTTC

size: .
D: .
V: TRBV28
J: TRBJ1-5
CDR3: CASSSWEPQHF
DNA: TGTGCCAGCAGTTCTTGGGAGCCCCAGCATTTT

size: .
D: TRBD1
V: TRBV2
J: TRBJ2-2
CDR3: CASSVTTGTGATGELFF
DNA: TGTGCCAGCAGCGTCACAACCGGGACAGGGGCGACCGGGGAGCTGTTTTTT

size: once
D: TRBD1
V: TRBV12-3/TRBV12-4
J: TRBJ1-2
CDR3: CASSPRQGWTDYTF
DNA: TGTGCCAGCAGTCCACGACAGGGGTGGACTGACTACACCTTC

size: .
D: .
V: TRBV4-3
J: TRBJ1-5
CDR3: CASSQQNSNQPQHF
DNA: TGCGCCAGCAGCCAACAGAATAGCAATCAGCCCCAGCATTTT

size: .
D: TRBD1
V: TRBV19
J: TRBJ2-5
CDR3: CASSRDRRSETQYF
DNA: TGTGCCAGTAGTCGGGACAGGAGGTCGGAGACCCAGTACTTC

size: .
D: .
V: TRBV9
J: TRBJ1-1
CDR3: CASSGGTSNTEAFF
DNA: TGTGCCAGCAGCGGCGGGACGTCGAACACTGAAGCTTTCTTT

size: .
D: .
V: TRBV10-3
J: TRBJ1-2
CDR3: CAISESQPAYGYTF
DNA: TGTGCCATCAGTGAGTCCCAGCCTGCCTATGGCTACACCTTC

size: .
D: .
V: TRBV5-6
J: TRBJ2-5
CDR3: CASTRDFQETQYF
DNA: TGTGCCAGCACCCGGGACTTCCAAGAGACCCAGTACTTC

size: .
D: .
V: TRBV6-2/TRBV6-3
J: TRBJ1-1
CDR3: CASSYRERGTEAFF
DNA: TGTGCCAGCAGTTACAGGGAAAGAGGGACTGAAGCTTTCTTT

size: .
D: TRBD1
V: TRBV9
J: TRBJ2-7
CDR3: CASSPRDRGLSEQYF
DNA: TGTGCCAGCAGCCCGAGGGACAGGGGACTCTCCGAGCAGTACTTC

size: .
D: TRBD1
V: TRBV7-3
J: TRBJ2-5
CDR3: CASRDPIRDRVETQYF
DNA: TGTGCCAGCAGAGACCCCATCCGGGACAGGGTTGAGACCCAGTACTTC

size: .
D: TRBD1
V: TRBV27
J: TRBJ2-7
CDR3: CASSSLDRREQYF
DNA: TGTGCCAGCAGTTCCTTGGACAGGCGCGAGCAGTACTTC

size: .
D: TRBD1
V: TRBV18
J: TRBJ2-7
CDR3: CASSAGTADYEQYF
DNA: TGTGCCAGCTCAGCAGGGACAGCCGACTACGAGCAGTACTTC

size: once
D: .
V: TRBV19
J: TRBJ2-5
CDR3: CASSMISQETQYF
DNA: TGTGCCAGTAGTATGATCAGTCAAGAGACCCAGTACTTC

size: .
D: TRBD2
V: TRBV5-4
J: TRBJ2-3
CDR3: CASSLGGLAGLSTDTQYF
DNA: TGTGCCAGCAGCTTGGGTGGACTAGCGGGGCTCAGCACAGATACGCAGTATTTT

size: .
D: .
V: TRBV12-3/TRBV12-4
J: TRBJ1-1
CDR3: CASSRHLRDTEAFF
DNA: TGTGCCAGCAGCCGGCATCTGCGGGACACTGAAGCTTTCTTT

size: .
D: TRBD2
V: TRBV20-1
J: TRBJ2-5
CDR3: CSARGTSGNQETQYF
DNA: TGCAGTGCTAGAGGGACTAGCGGAAATCAAGAGACCCAGTACTTC

size: .
D: TRBD1
V: TRBV27
J: TRBJ1-5
CDR3: CASSPGGATGEWNQPQHF
DNA: TGTGCCAGCAGTCCCGGGGGGGCGACAGGGGAATGGAATCAGCCCCAGCATTTT